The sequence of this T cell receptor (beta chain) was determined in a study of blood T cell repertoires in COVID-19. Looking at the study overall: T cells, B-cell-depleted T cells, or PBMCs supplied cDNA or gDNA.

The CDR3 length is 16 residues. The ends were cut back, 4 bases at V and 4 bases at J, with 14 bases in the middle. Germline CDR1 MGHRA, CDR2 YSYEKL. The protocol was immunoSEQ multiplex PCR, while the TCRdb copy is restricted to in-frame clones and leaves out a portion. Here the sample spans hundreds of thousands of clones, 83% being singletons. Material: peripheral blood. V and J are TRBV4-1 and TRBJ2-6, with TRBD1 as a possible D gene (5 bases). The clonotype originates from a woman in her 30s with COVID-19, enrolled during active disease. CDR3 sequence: CASSRLQVGGANVLTF. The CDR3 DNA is TGCGCCAGCAGCCGGCTACAGGTGGGGGGGGCCAACGTCCTGACTTTC.